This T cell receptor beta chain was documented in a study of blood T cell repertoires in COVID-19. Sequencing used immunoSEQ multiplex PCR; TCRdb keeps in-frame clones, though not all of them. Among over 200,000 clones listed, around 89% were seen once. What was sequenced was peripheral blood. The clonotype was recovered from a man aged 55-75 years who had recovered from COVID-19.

CDR3 coding DNA: TGCGCCAGCAGCCAAGCCGTTACTGTTTTCGGAGGCGAGCAGTACTTC. Amino acid sequence: CASSQAVTVFGGEQYF. The rearrangement joins TRBV4-1 to TRBJ2-7; tentatively, D is TRBD2 (5 bases). The germline gives CDR1 MGHRA, CDR2 YSYEKL. The germline V and J ends were trimmed by 1 base and 6 bases, with 19 bases remaining between them. The CDR3 is 16 amino acids.